Presented here are 13 T cell receptor beta chains from one specimen sequenced in a study of blood T cell repertoires in COVID-19. Some clones are missing from TCRdb's copy, which holds only in-frame ones; the method was immunoSEQ multiplex PCR. The sample contains roughly 200,000 clones, 65% to 85% of which appear only once. The sample was peripheral blood. These TCRs come from a man in his fifties or sixties with active or convalescent COVID-19.

V usage is TRBV12-3 or TRBV12-4 and J usage is TRBJ1-1, with a tentative D call TRBD1 (5 bases). Trimming removed 10 bases at V and 0 bases at J, with 12 bases between. The CDR3 is made up of 13 amino acids. DNA of the CDR3: TGTGCCACCTGGGACTCGATGAACACTGAAGCTTTCTTT. Its protein product is CATWDSMNTEAFF.

This chain connects TRBV9 to TRBJ2-5; possibly TRBD1 for D (5 bases). The length of the CDR3 is 14 residues. Trimming pared 0 bases from V and 7 bases from J, leaving 13 bases between. Per germline, CDR1 SGDLS and CDR2 YYNGEE. CDR3 nucleotide sequence: TGTGCCAGCAGCGTAGGGTTACAGGATGGGACCCAGTACTTC. It yields the protein CASSVGLQDGTQYF.

The rearrangement links TRBV7-9 to TRBJ1-1, with a possible D match to TRBD1 (5 bases). Deletions cut 1 base from V and 1 base from J, with 13 bases between. CDR1 is SEHNR, CDR2 FQNEAQ, per germline (reference sequence). The CDR3 runs to 16 residues. For the CDR3, the DNA is TGTGCCAGCAGCTTAGTTACAGGTCCGGGGAACACTGAAGCTTTCTTT. It codes for CASSLVTGPGNTEAFF.

This rearrangement joins TRBV6-2 or TRBV6-3 to TRBJ1-4, with 9 bases fitting TRBD1. The CDR3 has 16 amino acids. The germline V gene encodes CDR1 MNHEY and CDR2 SVGEGT. V gave up 0 bases and J gave up 6 bases; unmatched junction bases: 5. The CDR3 protein is CASSYSRDRDHEKLFF. CDR3 DNA: TGTGCCAGCAGTTACTCAAGGGACAGGGATCATGAAAAACTGTTTTTT.

This sequence joins TRBV29-1 and TRBJ1-1; 7 bases are shared with TRBD1. The CDR3 has 12 residues. Germline CDR1 reads SQVTM; CDR2 reads ANQGSEA. The junction had 4 bases not matched to a gene; V was cut back by 8 bases and J by 1 base. CDR3 region: CSPGTANTEAFF. The CDR3, as DNA: TGCAGCCCTGGGACAGCGAACACTGAAGCTTTCTTT.

The genes are TRBV18 and TRBJ1-3, with 7 bases that match TRBD1. CDR1 and CDR2 (germline): KGHSH, LQKENI. The CDR3 length is 14 residues. The junction had 4 bases not matched to a gene; V was cut back by 5 bases and J by 3 bases. The CDR3 sequence is CASSATGVGNTIYF. CDR3 coding DNA: TGTGCCAGCTCAGCTACAGGGGTTGGAAACACCATATATTTT.

The J gene is TRBJ2-7, the V gene TRBV21-1; the D call in the table, TRBD2, was not verified against the DNA. TRBV21-1 is given as a pseudogene. The CDR3 runs to 18 residues. The CDR3 is CASSKVLVGGAHTYEQYF. CDR3 nucleotides: TGTGCCAGCAGCAAAGTGCTTGTCGGGGGGGCACATACCTACGAGCAGTACTTC.

This sequence joins TRBV6-5 and TRBJ1-2; D gene uncertain. This CDR3 region has 13 residues. Germline V gene sequence: CDR1 MNHEY, CDR2 SVGAGI. The V end was cut by 2 bases, the J end by 4 bases, with 8 bases between. CDR3 bases: TGTGCCAGCAGTTACGCAGTTTCCTATGGCTACACCTTC. Translating gives CASSYAVSYGYTF.

The V gene is TRBV6-1, the J gene TRBJ2-7; TRBD1 agrees at 10 bases. This CDR3 is 16 amino acids long. Losses at the gene ends were 2 bases for V and 8 bases for J; bases not matched to a gene: 12. Per germline, CDR1 MNHNS and CDR2 SASEGT. This CDR3 reads CASSERGTGEVIKQYF. CDR3 nucleotide sequence: TGTGCCAGCAGTGAAAGGGGGACAGGGGAAGTGATAAAGCAGTACTTC.

The rearrangement links TRBV6-2 or TRBV6-3 to TRBJ2-2, with 8 bases identical to TRBD1. Germline lookup yields CDR1 MNHEY and CDR2 SVGEGT. Trimming cost V 2 bases and J 5 bases; bases outside gene matches: 16. CDR3 length: 19 residues. The CDR3, as DNA: TGTGCCAGCAGTTACCCGGGGGACAGGCGCACCCCTGGTACCGGGGAGCTGTTTTTT. Translating gives CASSYPGDRRTPGTGELFF.

The rearrangement uses TRBV5-5 and TRBJ2-7; the match to TRBD2 covers 9 bases. The CDR3 loop spans 13 amino acids. Germline trimming cut 4 bases from V and 6 bases from J; bases unmatched to any gene: 5. Per germline, CDR1 SGHKS and CDR2 YYEKEE (reference sequence). The CDR3 loop reads CASSPGLAAEQYF. The DNA of the CDR3 is TGTGCCAGCAGCCCGGGACTAGCAGCCGAGCAGTACTTC. Full variable domain (outside the CDR3, taken from reference TRBV5-5 and TRBJ2-7): DAGVTQSPTHLIKTRGQQVTLRCSPISGHKSVSWYQQVLGQGPQFIFQYYEKEERGRGNFPDRFSARQFPNYSSELNVNALLLGDSALYLCASSPGLAAEQYFGPGTRLTVT.

The chain recombines TRBV7-2 with TRBJ1-2; D perhaps matches TRBD1 (6 bases). The germline CDR1 and CDR2 sequences are SGHTA and FQGNSA. V lost 1 base to trimming and J lost 5 bases, with 14 bases between them. The CDR3 is 15 amino acids. In DNA, the CDR3 is TGTGCCAGCAGCTTAGAAAGGCCGGGACAATATGGCTACACCTTC. Amino acids: CASSLERPGQYGYTF.

This chain links TRBV2 with TRBJ1-5; D might be TRBD1 (6 bases). The ends were cut back, 7 bases at V and 2 bases at J, with 15 bases in the middle. The CDR3 has 15 residues. CDR1 and CDR2 from the germline V gene are SNHLY and FYNNEI. CDR3 sequence (DNA): TGTGCCAGCACCTTGACAGGATACGGCAATCAGCCCCAGCATTTT. Encoded protein: CASTLTGYGNQPQHF.